These 13 T cell receptor beta chains were all obtained from the same sample, sequenced in a study of T cell responses to AZD1222 COVID-19 vaccine. The assay was immunoSEQ multiplex PCR, and TCRdb's table has in-frame clones only and misses some. The repertoire consists of 150,000 to 200,000 clones, with about nine tenths occurring once and the leading ten covering more than 1.1%. The material sequenced was peripheral blood, taken on day 0 of AZD1222 vaccination. The receptors come from an adult in good health.

This chain links TRBV7-2 with TRBJ1-1; 8 nucleotides match TRBD1. After removal of 3 bases from V and 11 bases from J, the junction contained 11 bases not matched to a gene. Germline assignment: CDR1 SGHTA and CDR2 FQGNSA. This CDR3 has 14 residues. The CDR3 DNA reads TGTGCCAGCAGCTTCACCGACAGGGGATCGTTTGCTTTCTTT. As protein: CASSFTDRGSFAFF.

This chain uses TRBV7-2 with TRBJ1-2, with D perhaps matching TRBD1 (6 bases). The V and J ends lost 5 bases and 5 bases respectively, with 15 bases between them. CDR1 is SGHTA and CDR2 is FQGNSA in the germline V gene. The CDR3 length is 14 residues. The CDR3 here is CASSPWTEGYGYTF. CDR3 coding DNA: TGTGCCAGCAGCCCTTGGACAGAGGGGTATGGCTACACCTTC.

CDR3 amino acids: CASSFQGADTEAFF. Here the CDR3 DNA reads TGTGCCAGCAGTTTCCAGGGGGCTGACACTGAAGCTTTCTTT. This chain links TRBV6-5 with TRBJ1-1; TRBD1 matches at 8 bases. The germline V gene encodes CDR1 MNHEY and CDR2 SVGAGI. The CDR3 loop spans 14 amino acids. Losses at the gene ends were 4 bases for V and 3 bases for J; bases not matched to a gene: 4.

This chain joins TRBV6-4 and TRBJ2-7; 13 bases align to TRBD2. This CDR3 region has 14 residues. Germline assignment: CDR1 MRHNA and CDR2 SNTAGT. Trimming took 3 bases from V and 7 from J; bases not matched to a gene: 3. The CDR3 DNA sequence: TGTGCCAGCAGTGAACTAGCGGGAGGGAGGGAGCAGTACTTC. Residues: CASSELAGGREQYF.

This sequence joins TRBV2 and TRBJ1-1; 8 bases line up with TRBD1. Trimming took 5 bases from V and 4 from J; bases not matched to a gene: 9. Germline values: CDR1 SNHLY, CDR2 FYNNEI. The CDR3 contains 15 residues. The CDR3 region has the DNA TGTGCCAGCAGTTACCGGACAGGGAGGGGCACTGAAGCTTTCTTT. It translates to CASSYRTGRGTEAFF.

The DNA of the CDR3 is TGTGCCAGCAGTCCGCCCGGAGGGTTGAGTGGCACCATATATTTT. This translates into CASSPPGGLSGTIYF. The J gene is TRBJ1-3, the V gene TRBV6-2 or TRBV6-3, with no clear D. CDR3 length: 15 amino acids. Per the germline V gene, CDR1 is MNHEY and CDR2 is SVGEGT. V was pared by 5 bases and J by 9 bases, with 20 bases between.

The chain carries TRBV4-1 and TRBJ2-1, with 8 bases identical to TRBD2. CDR3 length equals 15 residues. V was pared by 1 base and J by 8 bases, with 7 bases of the junction left unmatched. From germline, CDR1 is MGHRA and CDR2 YSYEKL. DNA for the CDR3: TGCGCCAGCAGCCAAGCGCGCGGGGGGAGCGATGAGCAGTTCTTC. It codes for CASSQARGGSDEQFF.

The chain couples TRBV7-9 to TRBJ1-2; no clear D. CDR1 SEHNR and CDR2 FQNEAQ come from the germline V gene (reference sequence). V was pared by 3 bases and J by 1 base, with 6 bases between. The CDR3 has 13 amino acids. CDR3 protein: CASSFPDNYGYTF. In DNA form, the CDR3 reads TGTGCCAGCAGCTTTCCAGATAACTATGGCTACACCTTC.

This chain links TRBV29-1 with TRBJ1-6, with 7 bases aligning to TRBD1. CDR1 and CDR2 from the germline V gene are SQVTM and ANQGSEA. V shed 6 bases and J 5 bases; nucleotides not matched to a gene: 7. There are 14 residues in the CDR3. Here the CDR3 DNA reads TGCAGCGTCCGCACGGGACAGAATAATTCACCCCTCCACTTT. Protein sequence: CSVRTGQNNSPLHF.

This clone was picked up a small number of times. The chain recombines TRBV7-8 with TRBJ1-5, with D unclear. The CDR3 runs 14 residues. CDR1 is SGHVS, CDR2 FQNEAQ, per germline. Trimming removed 5 bases at V and 3 bases at J, with 11 bases between. As DNA, the CDR3 is TGTGCCAGCAGCCCGAGGGATCCCAATCAGCCCCAGCATTTT. Translating gives CASSPRDPNQPQHF.

The chain has TRBV13 and TRBJ2-2; no reliable D call. Looked up from germline, CDR1 is PRHDT and CDR2 is FYEKMQ (reference sequence). This CDR3 is built from 14 residues. V lost 2 bases and J lost 2, with 6 bases in between. CDR3 sequence: CASSLWGNTGELFF. Here the CDR3 DNA reads TGTGCCAGCAGCTTATGGGGAAACACCGGGGAGCTGTTTTTT.

The chain employs TRBV3-1 (or the pseudogene TRBV3-2) and TRBJ2-5, with a possible D match to TRBD2 (6 bases). V lost 5 bases, J lost 2 bases, and 15 bases lay in between. CDR3 length: 15 amino acids. Per germline, CDR1 LGHDT and CDR2 YNNKEL (reference sequence). CDR3 bases: TGTGCCAGCAGCGATAGGTGGGAGGTGCAAGAGACCCAGTACTTC. Its protein product is CASSDRWEVQETQYF.

This clone was counted a single time. The chain joins TRBV15 to TRBJ1-1; 7 nucleotides line up with TRBD1. Germline loops: CDR1 LNHNV, CDR2 YYDKDF (reference sequence). There are 16 residues in the CDR3. V lost 2 bases and J lost 5; bases outside the gene matches: 11. This chain's CDR3 is CATSRPGTARTTEAFF. As DNA, the CDR3 is TGTGCCACCAGCAGACCTGGGACAGCTCGAACAACTGAAGCTTTCTTT.